Below, one T cell receptor (beta chain) is given with its context. These data come from a study of T-cell reconstitution after alpha-beta-depleted transplantation in children. Germline CDR1 SQVTM, CDR2 ANQGSEA. CDR3 length equals 12 residues. V lost 3 bases and J 8 bases, leaving 10 bases between the germline ends. Library preparation (for TCRbeta) was performed with unique molecular identifiers. TCRdb used MiXCR to reprocess the PCR reads, holding one entry per CDR3 protein. The data show 45,000 to 50,000 distinct CDR3 sequences, approximately 52% seen once. The J gene is TRBJ1-4, the V gene TRBV29-1, with D unclear. Sequenced material: peripheral blood, taken before TCRalphabeta/CD19-depleted stem cell transplant. The source of this sequence is a boy under two years old with SCID, due to receive a stem cell transplant. The CDR3, as DNA: TGCAGCGTTGATGCAGGTCGGGAAAAACTGTTTTTT. The encoded protein is CSVDAGREKLFF.